One and the same sample provided the 23 T cell receptor beta chains below, sequenced in a study of OX40 agonist ivuxolimab in advanced cancers. The assay was immunoSEQ multiplex PCR, and TCRdb's table has in-frame clones only and misses some. Of over 80,000 clones listed, under 95% are singletons. This specimen was CD4+ or CD8+ T cells sorted from blood, taken in a trial of the OX40 agonist ivuxolimab. These TCRs come from an adult with an advanced solid tumor such as melanoma, head and neck, liver or kidney cancer.

The gene calls are TRBV2 and TRBJ1-2; the match to TRBD1 covers 8 bases. The CDR3 consists of 13 residues. Germline loops: CDR1 SNHLY, CDR2 FYNNEI. Unmatched junction bases numbered 5, after V lost 5 bases and J lost 6 bases. This CDR3 is CASSLDRENGYTF. CDR3 in DNA: TGTGCCAGCAGTTTGGACAGGGAAAATGGCTACACCTTC.

The gene calls are TRBV4-1 and TRBJ1-4; 9 positions agree with TRBD1. Germline values: CDR1 MGHRA, CDR2 YSYEKL. Losses at the gene ends were 0 bases for V and 0 bases for J; bases not matched to a gene: 17. The CDR3 is made up of 22 amino acids. CDR3 in DNA: TGCGCCAGCAGCCAAGAGAGTCGTGACAGGGGGTTTTTAGGGTCAACTAATGAAAAACTGTTTTTT. As protein: CASSQESRDRGFLGSTNEKLFF.

A word on this clone: In the same sample, other DNA sequences code for this CDR3. V and J are TRBV5-1 and TRBJ2-5; D is unresolved. Germline-derived CDR1 and CDR2 are SGHRS and YFSETQ. The CDR3 runs to 13 residues. V gave up 2 bases and J gave up 1 base, with 6 bases separating them. Written as DNA, the CDR3 is TGCGCCAGCAGCTTAGGCAGCCAAGAGACCCAGTACTTC. Translated, it gives CASSLGSQETQYF. The full variable domain, with the rest looked up from reference TRBV5-1 and TRBJ2-5, is KAGVTQTPRYLIKTRGQQVTLSCSPISGHRSVSWYQQTPGQGLQFLFEYFSETQRNKGNFPGRFSGRQFSNSRSEMNVSTLELGDSALYLCASSLGSQETQYFGPGTRLLVL.

The chain employs TRBV5-4 and TRBJ2-3; TRBD1 is a possible D gene (6 bases). The germline V gene has CDR1 SGHNT and CDR2 YYREEE (reference sequence). This CDR3 is 14 amino acids long. The V gene lost 1 base and the J gene lost 2 bases, with 8 bases spanning the gap. The chain's CDR3 is CASSLQGNTDTQYF. The CDR3 region has the DNA TGTGCCAGCAGCTTGCAGGGGAACACAGATACGCAGTATTTT.

The J gene is TRBJ2-7, the V gene TRBV4-1, with D tentatively TRBD2 (6 bases). Germline lookup yields CDR1 MGHRA and CDR2 YSYEKL. Trimming pared 0 bases from V and 6 bases from J, leaving 12 bases between. The CDR3 is 14 amino acids. This chain's CDR3 is CASSQDRPGAEQYF. The CDR3 coding sequence is TGCGCCAGCAGCCAAGACCGGCCGGGAGCCGAGCAGTACTTC.

V is TRBV10-2 and J is TRBJ2-5; TRBD2 matches 13 bases. The CDR3 length is 17 residues. CDR1 WSHSY and CDR2 SAAADI come from the germline V gene. V dropped 6 bases and J dropped 5; count of bases not matched to a gene: 12. This chain's CDR3 is CASSHPGLAGVLETQYF. CDR3 nucleotides: TGCGCCAGCAGCCACCCAGGACTAGCGGGAGTGCTGGAGACCCAGTACTTC.

Only one count was recorded for this clone. The chain combines TRBV28 with TRBJ2-1, with unresolved D. The V end lost 2 bases, the J end lost 0 bases, and 8 bases lay between the germline ends. The CDR3 contains 15 residues. Per the germline V gene, CDR1 is MDHEN and CDR2 is SYDVKM. The CDR3 sequence: CASSLRVDSYNEQFF. Written as DNA, the CDR3 is TGTGCCAGCAGTTTAAGGGTTGACTCCTACAATGAGCAGTTCTTC.

In this sample, this clone turned up once. This chain links TRBV5-6 with TRBJ1-1, with a possible D match to TRBD1 (6 bases). The CDR3 is 13 residues long. Looked up from germline, CDR1 is SGHDT and CDR2 is YYEEEE. Trimming stripped 5 bases from V and 6 bases from J, with 14 bases between. The CDR3, as DNA: TGTGCCAGCAGGGGGACGAGGGGGGCTGAAGCTTTCTTT. It encodes CASRGTRGAEAFF.

This chain connects TRBV7-2 to TRBJ1-2; 9 bases line up with TRBD1. Germline lookup yields CDR1 SGHTA and CDR2 FQGNSA. The CDR3 runs 14 residues. The ends lost 4 bases at V and 4 bases at J; junction bases unmatched: 4. CDR3 in amino acids: CASSWGQGAYGYTF. In DNA form, the CDR3 reads TGTGCCAGCAGCTGGGGACAGGGAGCCTATGGCTACACCTTC.

The chain employs TRBV7-9 and TRBJ2-1; possible D gene TRBD2, 7 bases. Germline-derived CDR1 and CDR2 are SEHNR and FQNEAQ (reference sequence). The V end lost 2 bases, the J end lost 10 bases, and 15 bases lay between the germline ends. This CDR3 contains 14 residues. In nucleotides, the CDR3 is TGTGCCAGCAGCTTATCGGGGGGCTCGTTGGAGCAGTTCTTC. It translates to CASSLSGGSLEQFF. Full variable domain (outside the CDR3, taken from reference TRBV7-9 and TRBJ2-1): DTGVSQNPRHKITKRGQNVTFRCDPISEHNRLYWYRQTLGQGPEFLTYFQNEAQLEKSRLLSDRFSAERPKGSFSTLEIQRTEQGDSAMYLCASSLSGGSLEQFFGPGTRLTVL.

The chain carries TRBV5-4 and TRBJ2-4, with a weak D call TRBD1 (6 bases). The CDR3 is made up of 13 amino acids. Trimming shortened V by 2 bases and J by 8 bases, and 11 bases separated the two germline ends. CDR1 is SGHNT and CDR2 is YYREEE in the germline V gene (reference sequence). Here the CDR3 reads CASSFQKGDIQYF. In DNA form, the CDR3 reads TGTGCCAGCAGCTTTCAAAAGGGGGACATTCAGTACTTC.

V gene TRBV30 combines with J gene TRBJ1-2; a possible D gene is TRBD1 (6 bases). The CDR3 contains 11 residues. The V gene lost 6 bases and the J gene lost 13 bases, with 18 bases spanning the gap. CDR1 GTSNPN and CDR2 SVGIG come from the germline V gene (reference sequence). CDR3 DNA: TGTGCCTGCTTACCCCCCCAGGGGCTCACCTTC. It encodes CACLPPQGLTF.

This chain joins TRBV18 and TRBJ2-6; D remains ambiguous. Germline V lookup: CDR1 KGHSH, CDR2 LQKENI. The CDR3 is 14 residues long. V was shortened by 3 bases and J by 2 bases, with 5 bases between the two germline ends. For the CDR3, the DNA is TGTGCCAGCTCACCCCCGGCTGGGGCCAACGTCCTGACTTTC. Translation: CASSPPAGANVLTF. Full variable domain (remainder filled in from reference TRBV18 and TRBJ2-6): NAGVMQNPRHLVRRRGQEARLRCSPMKGHSHVYWYRQLPEEGLKFMVYLQKENIIDESGMPKERFSAEFPKEGPSILRIQQVVRGDSAAYFCASSPPAGANVLTFGAGSRLTVL.

A note on this clone: The junction departs from the called germline gene at one end, perhaps through a read error. The chain uses TRBV10-2 and TRBJ1-3; D gene uncertain. Germline-derived CDR1 and CDR2 are WSHSY and SAAADI. CDR3 length: 16 amino acids. The DNA of the CDR3 is TGCGCCAGCAGTGAGTCAGTGAGGGTTGTTGGAGACACCATATATTTT. This codes for CASSESVRVVGDTIYF.

The gene calls are TRBV11-1 and TRBJ2-3, with a tentative D call TRBD2 (5 bases). Trimming cost V 6 bases and J 0 bases, with 10 bases left between them. CDR3 size: 14 residues. CDR1 SGHAT and CDR2 FQDESV come from the germline V gene (reference sequence). The CDR3 here is CASRSGRSTDTQYF. CDR3 DNA sequence: TGTGCCAGCAGATCGGGGAGAAGCACAGATACGCAGTATTTT.

The CDR3: CAISEKTSGSSLDEQFF. CDR3 in DNA: TGTGCCATCAGTGAGAAAACTAGCGGGAGTAGTTTGGATGAGCAGTTCTTC. This chain connects TRBV10-3 to TRBJ2-1; 11 bases fit TRBD2. V lost 2 bases to trimming and J lost 8 bases; unmatched junction nucleotides: 11. CDR1 and CDR2 (germline): ENHRY, SYGVKD. This CDR3 is 17 amino acids long.

The genes are TRBV5-1 and TRBJ1-5; the D gene is possibly TRBD1 (5 bases). This CDR3 region has 14 residues. The germline CDR1 and CDR2 sequences are SGHRS and YFSETQ. V was trimmed by 5 bases and J by 3 bases, leaving 12 bases between them. The CDR3 sequence is CASRMGRVNQPQHF. In DNA, the CDR3 is TGCGCCAGCAGAATGGGCAGGGTCAATCAGCCCCAGCATTTT.

The V gene is TRBV7-2, the J gene TRBJ2-1; D ambiguous. Germline V gene lookup returns CDR1 SGHTA and CDR2 FQGNSA. Trimming removed 7 bases at V and 2 bases at J, with 15 bases between. This CDR3 has 15 amino acids. CDR3 residues: CASTQNDLTYNEQFF. CDR3 DNA: TGTGCCAGCACCCAAAACGACTTAACCTACAATGAGCAGTTCTTC.

The gene calls are TRBV2 and TRBJ2-7, with D unclear. V shed 1 base and J shed 1 base, with 5 bases lying between them. Germline-derived CDR1 and CDR2 are SNHLY and FYNNEI. The CDR3 is 13 amino acids. DNA of the CDR3: TGTGCCAGCAGTGAAGGCAGTTCCTACGAGCAGTACTTC. This codes for CASSEGSSYEQYF.

The rearrangement uses TRBV7-2 and TRBJ1-2; D remains ambiguous. The CDR3 loop spans 12 amino acids. Germline V CDR1 and CDR2: SGHTA, FQGNSA. Trimming removed 5 bases from V and 8 bases from J, with 12 bases in between. CDR3: CASSPLGSGYTF. The CDR3 DNA is TGTGCCAGCAGCCCCCTAGGTTCCGGCTACACCTTC.

The V gene is TRBV5-6, the J gene TRBJ2-5; 9 bases agree with TRBD2. J was trimmed by 4 bases and V by 3 bases; bases with no gene match: 7. The CDR3 loop spans 15 amino acids. In germline, CDR1 is SGHDT, CDR2 YYEEEE. The CDR3, as DNA: TGTGCCAGCAGCTCCACGAGGACTAGCGCAGAGACCCAGTACTTC. Translated: CASSSTRTSAETQYF.

The chain is built from TRBV19 and TRBJ1-5; 8 bases are a match to TRBD1. Germline V lookup: CDR1 LNHDA, CDR2 SQIVND (reference sequence). CDR3 length: 14 amino acids. J lost 6 bases, V lost 5 bases, and 6 bases had no gene match. The chain's CDR3 is CASSDQGAVQPQHF. CDR3 coding DNA: TGTGCCAGTAGTGACCAGGGGGCGGTTCAGCCCCAGCATTTT. Full variable domain (rest looked up from reference TRBV19 and TRBJ1-5): DGGITQSPKYLFRKEGQNVTLSCEQNLNHDAMYWYRQDPGQGLRLIYYSQIVNDFQKGDIAEGYSVSREKKESFPLTVTSAQKNPTAFYLCASSDQGAVQPQHFGDGTRLSIL.

The rearrangement joins TRBV7-2 to TRBJ2-2, with 8 bases fitting TRBD1. The germline gives CDR1 SGHTA, CDR2 FQGNSA. V lost 5 bases, J lost 4 bases, and 9 bases stayed unmatched. The CDR3 extends over 16 amino acids. DNA for the CDR3: TGTGCCAGCAGCCCCCGGACAGGGCGTGCCACCGGGGAGCTGTTTTTT. Translated, it gives CASSPRTGRATGELFF.